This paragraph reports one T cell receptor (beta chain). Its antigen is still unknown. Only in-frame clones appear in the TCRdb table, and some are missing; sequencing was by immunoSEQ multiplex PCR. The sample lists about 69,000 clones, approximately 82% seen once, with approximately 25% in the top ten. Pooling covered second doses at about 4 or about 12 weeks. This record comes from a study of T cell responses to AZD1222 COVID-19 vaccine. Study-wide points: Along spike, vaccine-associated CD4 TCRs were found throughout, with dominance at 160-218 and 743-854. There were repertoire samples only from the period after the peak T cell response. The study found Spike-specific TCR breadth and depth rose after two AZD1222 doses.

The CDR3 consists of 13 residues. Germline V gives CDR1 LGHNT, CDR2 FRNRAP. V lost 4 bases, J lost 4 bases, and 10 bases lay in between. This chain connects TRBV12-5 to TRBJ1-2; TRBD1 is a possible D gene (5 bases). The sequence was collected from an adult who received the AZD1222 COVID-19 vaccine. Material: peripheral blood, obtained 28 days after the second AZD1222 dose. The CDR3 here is CASGSGLPYGYTF. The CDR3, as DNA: TGTGCTAGTGGTTCAGGGCTACCCTATGGCTACACCTTC.